This TCR beta chain was found in a study of blood T cell repertoires in COVID-19. Study at large: The United States, Italy and Spain supplied acute and convalescent COVID-19 samples. Sample material is recorded as cDNA or gDNA derived from T cells, B-cell-depleted T cells, or PBMCs.

CDR3 length: 17 residues. Trimming at V came to 7 bases and at J to 5 bases, leaving 16 bases not matched to a gene. CDR1 is LNHDA and CDR2 is SQIVND in the germline V gene (reference sequence). Original methodology: Reference gene primer amplification yielded estimated nucleated cell counts. Libraries were prepared by immunoSEQ multiplex PCR; TCRdb keeps only in-frame clonotypes and omits some of them. That table gives V, J and clone size, and the DNA gave D and trimming. The table includes just under 250,000 clones, approximately 84% detected once. Material for sequencing was peripheral blood. This TCR came from a woman between 25 and 40 years old who had recovered from COVID-19. The chain links TRBV19 to TRBJ1-5, with 8 bases that match TRBD1. CDR3 coding DNA: TGTGCCAGTACCCAGGGGGCCTACAGGGGATGGGATCAGCCCCAGCATTTT. It translates to CASTQGAYRGWDQPQHF.